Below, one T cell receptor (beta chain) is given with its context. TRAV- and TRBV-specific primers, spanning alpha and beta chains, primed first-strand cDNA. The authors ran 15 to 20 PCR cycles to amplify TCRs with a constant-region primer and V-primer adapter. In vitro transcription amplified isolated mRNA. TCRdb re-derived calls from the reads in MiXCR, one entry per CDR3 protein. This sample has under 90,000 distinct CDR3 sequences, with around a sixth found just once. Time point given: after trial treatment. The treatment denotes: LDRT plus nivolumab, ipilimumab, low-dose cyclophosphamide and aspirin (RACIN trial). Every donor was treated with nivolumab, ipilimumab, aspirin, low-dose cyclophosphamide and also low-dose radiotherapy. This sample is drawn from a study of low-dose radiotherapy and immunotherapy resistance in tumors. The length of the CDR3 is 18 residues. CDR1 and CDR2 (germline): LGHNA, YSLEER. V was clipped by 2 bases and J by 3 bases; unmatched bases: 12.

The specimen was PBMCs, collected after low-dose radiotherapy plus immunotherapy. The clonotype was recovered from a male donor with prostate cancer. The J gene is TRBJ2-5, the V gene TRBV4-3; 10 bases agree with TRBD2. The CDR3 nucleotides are TGCGCCAGCAGCCAAAATGTCCCGGGACTAGCGTCGAAAGAGACCCAGTACTTC. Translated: CASSQNVPGLASKETQYF.